Below are 10 T cell receptor delta chains sequenced from a single sample in a study of gamma-delta chains in newborns, infants, children. TCRdb re-called the reads through CATT. Altogether 5,000 or so delta-chain clones are present, about 3% being singletons, with the ten largest covering 15%. Specimen: blood. Source of these receptors: a child who was a newborn, infant or young child, either healthy, febrile or measles-vaccinated (not recorded which).

This chain connects TRDV2 to TRDJ3; possible D gene TRDD3, 5 bases. CDR1 and CDR2 from the germline V gene are GEAIGNYY and EKD. The CDR3 consists of 18 residues. The V and J ends lost 0 bases and 0 bases respectively, with 11 bases between them. The CDR3 spells CACDTVGALSWDTRQMFF. CDR3 nucleotides: TGTGCCTGTGACACCGTTGGGGCCCTCTCCTGGGACACCCGACAGATGTTTTTC.

To note about this clone: The protein TCRdb gives is from a much larger clone and does not agree with this DNA's translation at residue 13, likely a read error; the protein shown here comes from the DNA. This sequence joins TRDV1 and TRDJ2; 7 bases are shared with TRDD3. The CDR3 covers 18 residues. Looked up from germline, CDR1 is TSWWSYY and CDR2 is QGS. V gave up 4 bases and J gave up 7 bases; unmatched junction bases: 18. The DNA of the CDR3 is TGTGCTCTTGGGGGCAATGCTCCTGGGGGGCCCTCCATAGCACAACTCTTCTTT. It is translated as CALGGNAPGGPSIAQLFF.

A note on this clone: A far more abundant clone sits one base away, making this likely a read error. The same CDR3 arises from other DNA sequences in this sample as well. This chain links TRDV2 with TRDJ3, with 10 bases identical to TRDD3. The CDR3 has 18 residues. The germline gives CDR1 GEAIGNYY, CDR2 EKD. V was pared by 0 bases and J by 2 bases, with 3 bases of the junction left unmatched. As DNA, the CDR3 is TGTGCCTGTGACACCGTTCTGGGGGATACCTGGGACACCCGACAGATGTTTTTC. This codes for CACDTVLGDTWDTRQMFF.

This clone has a handful of counts. A read error likely explains why the TCRdb protein, taken from a much larger clone, differs from this DNA's translation at residue 10; the protein shown is translated from the DNA. As DNA, the CDR3 is TGTGCCTGTGACTGGGGGATACGCTGGTGGGACACCCGACAGATGTTTTTC. Protein product: CACDWGIRWWDTRQMFF. The chain combines TRDV2 with TRDJ3; 11 nucleotides match TRDD3. The ends lost 3 bases at V and 4 bases at J; junction bases unmatched: 4. This CDR3 spans 17 amino acids. Germline CDR1 is GEAIGNYY and CDR2 is EKD.

Notes on this clone: TCRdb records a much larger clone's protein for this DNA, with a difference at residue 13 that likely arises from a read error; the protein given is the translation of the DNA. CDR3 DNA: TGTGCCTTTAGCTGGGGATCCGCTTTGACAGCACAACCCTTCTTT. Encoded protein: CAFSWGSALTAQPFF. The chain combines TRDV3 with TRDJ2, with D possibly matching TRDD3 (6 bases). The CDR3 covers 15 residues. Germline V CDR1 and CDR2: TVYSNPD, GDNSRS (reference sequence).

Concerning this clone itself: The protein TCRdb lists belongs to a much larger clone and differs from this DNA's translation at residue 8, which points to a read error; the protein shown is made from the DNA. The same CDR3 can be traced to other DNA sequences in this sample. The chain carries TRDV2 and TRDJ2, with no clear D. Germline V gives CDR1 GEAIGNYY, CDR2 EKD. The CDR3 length is 16 residues. The V gene lost 1 base and the J gene lost 4 bases, with 15 bases spanning the gap. Here the CDR3 DNA reads TGTGCCTGTGACACGGGAGGGGTACGCGGGACAGCACAACTCTTCTTT. It encodes CACDTGGVRGTAQLFF.

In the case of this clone: A read error is likely here: a far larger clone is one base away. Distinct nucleotide sequences in the sample also encode this CDR3. The chain links TRDV1 to TRDJ1; a weak D match, TRDD3 (5 bases). Deletions cut 5 bases from V and 6 bases from J, with 19 bases between. Germline-derived CDR1 and CDR2 are TSWWSYY and QGS. The CDR3 loop spans 15 amino acids. CDR3 nucleotide sequence: TGTGCTCTTGGGAACTACAGCCTATGGGGTTATAAACTCATCTTT. Amino acid sequence: CALGNYSLWGYKLIF.

This clone was detected only a few times. TCRdb attributes to this sequence the protein of a much larger clone, which differs from the DNA translation at residue 6; a read error is likely, and the protein displayed is translated from the DNA. The chain joins TRDV2 to TRDJ3, with TRDD3 matching over 10 bases. CDR3 size: 19 residues. J was trimmed by 0 bases and V by 0 bases; bases with no gene match: 4. Per the germline V gene, CDR1 is GEAIGNYY and CDR2 is EKD. The CDR3 DNA reads TGTGCCTGTGACACCGCGGGGGATACGAGCTCCTGGGACACCCGACAGATGTTTTTC. This translates into CACDTAGDTSSWDTRQMFF.

This clone is medium-sized. Other nucleotide sequences in the sample specify the same CDR3. The chain recombines TRDV2 with TRDJ3; TRDD3 matches at 7 bases. V shed 0 bases, J shed 1 base, and the junction held 8 bases outside the gene matches. This CDR3 spans 19 amino acids. Germline-derived CDR1 and CDR2 are GEAIGNYY and EKD. The CDR3 coding sequence is TGTGCCTGTGACACCCTTAGGACTGGGGATTCCTGGGACACCCGACAGATGTTTTTC. This encodes CACDTLRTGDSWDTRQMFF.

With regard to this clone: A much bigger clone sits one base away, suggesting this may be a read error. Additional DNA sequences in this sample encode the identical CDR3. This chain connects TRDV2 to TRDJ2; TRDD3 agrees at 11 bases. CDR3 size: 16 residues. Per the germline V gene, CDR1 is GEAIGNYY and CDR2 is EKD. CDR3 nucleotides: TGTGCCTGTGACACTGGGGGATACGCTTTGACGGCACAACTCTTCTTT. Its protein product is CACDTGGYALTAQLFF.